This entry concerns a single T cell receptor beta chain. What it binds is not known. Documented time point: week 3, after first cycle of checkpoint inhibitor. These data belong to a study of blood T cell dynamics during melanoma immunotherapy. Study-level background: Patients with metastatic melanoma got pembrolizumab or nivolumab-ipilimumab as first-line care. General study results and limits: It remained unknown if the driving T cell clones were melanoma-specific.

V lost 1 base to trimming and J lost 7 bases, with 10 bases between them. CDR1 is SGHVS and CDR2 is FNYEAQ in the germline V gene. The length of the CDR3 is 13 residues. Clones were sequenced by immunoSEQ multiplex PCR, and TCRdb holds only the in-frame ones, with some missing. The sample holds fewer than 6,000 clones; about 80% are singletons and the top ten take about a tenth. The gene calls are TRBV7-6 and TRBJ1-1; possible D gene TRBD1, 5 bases. Sequenced here: blood, sampled from a patient treated with checkpoint blockade. The receptor was isolated from a human donor with melanoma. The CDR3 sequence is CASSLGEGLEAFF. CDR3 nucleotide sequence: TGTGCCAGCAGCTTAGGTGAGGGGCTTGAAGCTTTCTTT.